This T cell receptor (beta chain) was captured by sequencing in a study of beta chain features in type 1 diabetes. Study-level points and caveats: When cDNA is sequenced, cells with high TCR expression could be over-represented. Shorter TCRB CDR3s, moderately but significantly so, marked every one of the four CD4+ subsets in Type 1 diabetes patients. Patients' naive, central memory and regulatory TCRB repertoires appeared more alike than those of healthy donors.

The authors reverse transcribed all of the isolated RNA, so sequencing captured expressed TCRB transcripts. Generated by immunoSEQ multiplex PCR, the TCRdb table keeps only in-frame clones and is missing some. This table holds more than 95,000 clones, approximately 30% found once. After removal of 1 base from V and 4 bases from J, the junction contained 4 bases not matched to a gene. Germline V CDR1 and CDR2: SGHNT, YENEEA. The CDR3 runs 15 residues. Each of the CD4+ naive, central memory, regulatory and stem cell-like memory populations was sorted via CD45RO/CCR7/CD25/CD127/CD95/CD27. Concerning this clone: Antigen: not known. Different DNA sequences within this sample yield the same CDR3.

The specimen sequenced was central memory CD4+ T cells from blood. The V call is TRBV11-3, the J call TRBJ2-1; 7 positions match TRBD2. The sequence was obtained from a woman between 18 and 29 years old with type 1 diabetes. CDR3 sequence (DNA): TGTGCCAGCAGCTTAGGAGCGGGATCATACAATGAGCAGTTCTTC. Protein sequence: CASSLGAGSYNEQFF.